This T cell receptor beta chain was captured by sequencing in a study of radiation and T cells in renal cell carcinoma. The germline V gene encodes CDR1 WSHSY and CDR2 SAAADI. The CDR3 length is 17 residues. V lost 2 bases, J lost 1 base, and 17 bases lay in between. The table came from immunoSEQ multiplex PCR; TCRdb's copy has only in-frame clones and leaves some out. The sample holds about 12,000 clones; less than 75% are singletons and the top ten take roughly 19%. Regarding treatment: treatment-naive control, cytoreductive nephrectomy. The chain employs TRBV10-2 and TRBJ1-1; possibly TRBD1 for D (5 bases). The input for sequencing was tumor tissue, taken from a patient whose treatment was nephrectomy without radiotherapy. This clonotype originated in a woman over 75 with renal cell carcinoma. Here the CDR3 reads CASSEATGLVGNTEAFF. The DNA of the CDR3 is TGCGCCAGCAGTGAGGCCACAGGTTTAGTAGGGAACACTGAAGCTTTCTTT.